This T cell receptor beta chain was identified during a study of OX40 agonist ivuxolimab in advanced cancers. Study at large: Patients were treated with intravenous ivuxolimab, dosed at 0.01 to 10 mg/kg and infused every 2 weeks. Participants could have had prior anti-PD-1, anti-PD-L1 or anti-CTLA-4 therapy, and around 40% had some. Findings and caveats of the study: Nonresponders, in some cases, also had low normalized T-cell clonal expansion. Antigen specificity remained undetermined for the expanded peripheral T cells.

The CDR3 extends over 12 amino acids. Germline lookup yields CDR1 KGHSH and CDR2 LQKENI. The V and J ends lost 2 bases and 1 base respectively, with 2 bases between them. Profiling relied on immunoSEQ multiplex PCR, and the TCRdb table lists in-frame clones only, not all of them. Of about 74,000 clones listed, 86% are singletons. In the case of this clone: As yet, its antigen is unknown.

The TCR originated in an adult with an advanced solid tumor such as melanoma, head and neck, liver or kidney cancer. The chain has TRBV18 and TRBJ1-1; D gene unclear. Specimen: CD4+ or CD8+ T cells sorted from blood, collected in a trial of the OX40 agonist ivuxolimab. This CDR3 reads CASSPENTEAFF. The DNA for the CDR3 is TGTGCCAGCTCACCAGAGAACACTGAAGCTTTCTTT.